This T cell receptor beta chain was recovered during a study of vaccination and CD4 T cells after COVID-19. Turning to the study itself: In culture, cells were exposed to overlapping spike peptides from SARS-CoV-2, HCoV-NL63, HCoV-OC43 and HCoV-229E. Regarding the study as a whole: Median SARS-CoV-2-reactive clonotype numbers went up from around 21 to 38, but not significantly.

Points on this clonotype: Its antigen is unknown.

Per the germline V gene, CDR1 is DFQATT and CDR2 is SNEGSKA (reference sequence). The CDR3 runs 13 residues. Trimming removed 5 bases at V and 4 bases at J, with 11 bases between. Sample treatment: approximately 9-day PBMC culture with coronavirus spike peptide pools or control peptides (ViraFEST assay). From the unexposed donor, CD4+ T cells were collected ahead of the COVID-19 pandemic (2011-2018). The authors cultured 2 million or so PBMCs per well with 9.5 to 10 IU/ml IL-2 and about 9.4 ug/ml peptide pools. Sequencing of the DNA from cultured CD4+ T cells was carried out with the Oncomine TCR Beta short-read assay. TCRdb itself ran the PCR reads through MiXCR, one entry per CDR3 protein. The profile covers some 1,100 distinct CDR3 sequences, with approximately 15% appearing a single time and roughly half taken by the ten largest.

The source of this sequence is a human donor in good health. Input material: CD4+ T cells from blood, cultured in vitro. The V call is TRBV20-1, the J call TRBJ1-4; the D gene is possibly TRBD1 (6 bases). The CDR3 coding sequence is TGCAGTGCTCCGGACAGCCTTAATGAAAAACTGTTTTTT. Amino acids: CSAPDSLNEKLFF.